Listed below are T cell receptor beta chains from one sample, sequenced in a study of EBV T-cell therapy then PD-1 blockade in nasopharyngeal carcinoma. The method was immunoSEQ multiplex PCR; TCRdb's version includes in-frame clones alone and lacks a portion of them. The repertoire consists of approximately 13,000 clones, with approximately 80% occurring once and the leading ten covering about 29%. Their target antigens are unknown. The starting material was CD8+ T cells from blood, obtained around day 100 from a patient whose treatment included autologous EBV-specific T cells and nivolumab. The receptors shown here come from a middle-aged man with nasopharyngeal carcinoma. Both conserved end residues are trimmed from each CDR3. D genes are given only for firm matches.

j_call: TRBJ1-2
cdr3_length: 11
d_call: .
v_call: TRBV27
cdr3_aa: ASSFRGGPGYT

j_call: TRBJ1-2
cdr3_length: 11
d_call: TRBD1
v_call: TRBV12-3/TRBV12-4
cdr3_aa: ASSWDRGQGYT

j_call: TRBJ1-6
cdr3_length: 12
d_call: TRBD1
v_call: TRBV24-1
cdr3_aa: ATRDRGFNSPLH

j_call: TRBJ2-7
cdr3_length: 13
d_call: TRBD1
v_call: TRBV6-2/TRBV6-3
cdr3_aa: ASSYDGTGGYEQY

j_call: TRBJ1-5
cdr3_length: 12
d_call: TRBD1
v_call: TRBV2
cdr3_aa: ASSEGQGWQPQH

j_call: TRBJ2-7
cdr3_length: 9
d_call: .
v_call: TRBV6-5
cdr3_aa: AIQDSYEQY

j_call: TRBJ1-2
cdr3_length: 16
d_call: .
v_call: TRBV15
cdr3_aa: ATSRDLLGQGPLYGYT

j_call: TRBJ2-1
cdr3_length: 14
d_call: .
v_call: TRBV10-3
cdr3_aa: AISVVTGLFRDEQF

j_call: TRBJ2-3
cdr3_length: 13
d_call: .
v_call: TRBV7-8
cdr3_aa: ASSLWGFGTDTQY

j_call: TRBJ2-1
cdr3_length: 13
d_call: TRBD2
v_call: TRBV4-3
cdr3_aa: ASSFSGGVYNEQF

j_call: TRBJ2-1
cdr3_length: 12
d_call: .
v_call: TRBV9
cdr3_aa: ASSVFAGGGEQF

j_call: TRBJ2-1
cdr3_length: 13
d_call: .
v_call: TRBV4-3
cdr3_aa: ASSQRGPSYNEQF

j_call: TRBJ1-6
cdr3_length: 14
d_call: TRBD1
v_call: TRBV4-1
cdr3_aa: ASSQIPGQVNSPLH

j_call: TRBJ2-6
cdr3_length: 13
d_call: .
v_call: TRBV6-4
cdr3_aa: ASSSQSSGANVLT

j_call: TRBJ2-2
cdr3_length: 14
d_call: .
v_call: TRBV6-5
cdr3_aa: ASSYSQGGWTGELF

j_call: TRBJ1-3
cdr3_length: 11
d_call: .
v_call: TRBV5-1
cdr3_aa: ASSLAPGNTIY

j_call: TRBJ1-5
cdr3_length: 12
d_call: .
v_call: TRBV19
cdr3_aa: ASSISGGGQPQH

j_call: TRBJ2-5
cdr3_length: 14
d_call: .
v_call: TRBV11-1
cdr3_aa: ASSLSPGTSQETQY

j_call: TRBJ2-1
cdr3_length: 12
d_call: TRBD2
v_call: TRBV27
cdr3_aa: ASSPGGGYNEQF

j_call: TRBJ2-7
cdr3_length: 12
d_call: TRBD1
v_call: TRBV6-2/TRBV6-3
cdr3_aa: ASSPGTEPYEQY

j_call: TRBJ2-3
cdr3_length: 13
d_call: .
v_call: TRBV7-9
cdr3_aa: ASSYSGTATDTQY

j_call: TRBJ2-2
cdr3_length: 10
d_call: .
v_call: TRBV27
cdr3_aa: ASSSRGGELF

j_call: TRBJ2-6
cdr3_length: 12
d_call: .
v_call: TRBV4-2
cdr3_aa: ASSQETGANVLT